The rows below give T cell receptor beta chains drawn from one sample of a study of cytomegalovirus exposure and HLA in healthy donors. The assay was immunoSEQ multiplex PCR, and TCRdb's table has in-frame clones only and misses some. The sample has about 70,000 clones; 65% to 75% are singletons. Input material: PBMCs. The receptors originated from a woman aged 60-75 years in good health and CMV-seropositive. CDR3s include the opening cysteine and the closing phenylalanine or tryptophan. D genes are given only for firm matches. Not all rows give a size; the values are once, few, many and, for expanded clones, a class.

>TRBD1|.|TRBJ1-5|14|TRBV25-1
TGTGCCAGCAGTGGACAGGGGGCTATTCAGCCCCAGCATTTT
CASSGQGAIQPQHF
>.|.|TRBJ1-2|16|TRBV11-2
TGTGCCAGCAGCTTAGACCCAGGGTTACTTTTCTATGGCTACACCTTC
CASSLDPGLLFYGYTF
>.|.|TRBJ2-7|15|TRBV7-9
TGTGCCAGCAGCTTGAATCCGGGACTGCACTACGAGCAGTACTTC
CASSLNPGLHYEQYF
>.|.|TRBJ1-1|11|TRBV7-2
TGTGCCAGCACCCTATGGGGCCAAGCTTTCTTT
CASTLWGQAFF
>.|.|TRBJ1-1|14|TRBV2
TGTGCCAGCAATTCCGCGGGGACGAACACTGAAGCTTTCTTT
CASNSAGTNTEAFF
>TRBD1|few|TRBJ2-1|15|TRBV5-1
TGCGCCAGCAGCTTAGGACAGGGGGCAGTTAATGAGCAGTTCTTC
CASSLGQGAVNEQFF
>.|few|TRBJ1-1|14|TRBV13
TGTGCCAGCAGCTTAGGGGGCAGGGACACTGAAGCTTTCTTT
CASSLGGRDTEAFF
>.|.|TRBJ2-2|13|TRBV12-5
TGTGCTAGTGGTCCAGGTAACACCGGGGAGCTGTTTTTT
CASGPGNTGELFF
>.|.|TRBJ2-7|14|TRBV10-3
TGTGCCATCAGTGAGTCAAACAGGCCCTACGAGCAGTACTTC
CAISESNRPYEQYF
>.|.|TRBJ2-5|13|TRBV5-8
TGTGCCAGCAAATACCCGGCGGTCGAGACCCAGTACTTC
CASKYPAVETQYF
>TRBD1|.|TRBJ2-4|14|TRBV6-5
TGTGCCAGCAGCACGGACAGGGTCCAAAACATTCAGTACTTC
CASSTDRVQNIQYF
>.|.|TRBJ2-2|14|TRBV5-1
TGCGCCAGCAGCTTGTACGGGATCGCCGGGGAGCTGTTTTTT
CASSLYGIAGELFF
>TRBD2|.|TRBJ2-1|15|TRBV9
TGTGCCAGCAGCGTAGCTAGCGGGGGGTGGAATGAGCAGTTCTTC
CASSVASGGWNEQFF
>.|.|TRBJ2-1|16|TRBV21-1
TGTGCCAGCAGCAAAGGCATCCGGGAATCGTCTTGTGAGCAGTTCTTC
CASSKGIRESSCEQFF
>TRBD2|.|TRBJ2-7|15|TRBV29-1
TGCAGCGTTGAAGTTCCAGCGGGAGGCCTCTACGAGCAGTACTTC
CSVEVPAGGLYEQYF
>.|.|TRBJ1-2|15|TRBV6-1
TGTGCCAGCCTACCGATGGGGGGGCTTTTCTATGGCTACACCTTC
CASLPMGGLFYGYTF
>.|.|TRBJ2-7|13|TRBV19
TGTGCCAGTAGTAGCAGGTTCTCCTACGAGCAGTACTTC
CASSSRFSYEQYF
>TRBD1|.|TRBJ1-1|13|TRBV19
TGTGCCAGTAGTAACCTCCGGGACAGGGGTTCTTTCTTT
CASSNLRDRGSFF
>TRBD1|.|TRBJ1-1|15|TRBV30
TGTGCCTGGGAGAACCCCGGGACAGGGAACACTGAAGCTTTCTTT
CAWENPGTGNTEAFF
>.|.|TRBJ1-1|13|TRBV9
TGTGCCAGCAGCGTATCGGGGAACACTGAAGCTTTCTTT
CASSVSGNTEAFF
>TRBD1|.|TRBJ2-5|14|TRBV18
TGTGCCAGCTCACCACGGGACAGGGGAGAGACCCAGTACTTC
CASSPRDRGETQYF
>TRBD1|medium-sized|TRBJ1-2|14|TRBV2
TGTGCCAGCAGTGAACAGGGGGACACCTATGGCTACACCTTC
CASSEQGDTYGYTF
>.|.|TRBJ1-1|15|TRBV6-1
TGTGCCAGCTTCCCCGCGGGGGAAGTGGGCACTGAAGCTTTCTTT
CASFPAGEVGTEAFF
>.|.|TRBJ2-1|15|TRBV5-5
TGTGCCAGCAGCTTCTGGGAGAGGGCCTACAATGAGCAGTTCTTC
CASSFWERAYNEQFF
>.|.|TRBJ1-1|13|TRBV11-2
TGTGCCAGCAGCTCAGTTATGAACACTGAAGCTTTCTTT
CASSSVMNTEAFF
>.|.|TRBJ2-1|16|TRBV5-1
TGCGCCAGCAGCTTGGCTGAGGCGGGAAGTTACAATGAGCAGTTCTTC
CASSLAEAGSYNEQFF
>.|.|TRBJ1-1|13|TRBV11-3
TGTGCCAGCAGCGGACAGACGAACACTGAAGCTTTCTTT
CASSGQTNTEAFF
>.|.|TRBJ1-2|13|TRBV7-9
TGTGCCAGCAGCCACCCAGGGTTAGACGGCTACACCTTC
CASSHPGLDGYTF
>TRBD2|.|TRBJ2-3|15|TRBV6-1
TGTGCCAGCAGTTCTCAAGCGGGGGGGACAGATACGCAGTATTTT
CASSSQAGGTDTQYF
>.|few|TRBJ1-1|12|TRBV7-9
TGTGCCAGCAGCACAGGACAGACTGAAGCTTTCTTT
CASSTGQTEAFF
>TRBD2|.|TRBJ2-7|12|TRBV10-3
TGTGCCACGGGACTAGCGGACTACGAGCAGTACTTC
CATGLADYEQYF
>TRBD1|.|TRBJ2-7|12|TRBV28
TGTGCCAGCAGCCAGGGGGCCCTCGAGCAGTACTTC
CASSQGALEQYF
>.|.|TRBJ1-1|14|TRBV11-2
TGTGCCAGCACCACCCGGGGAAGGGACACTGAAGCTTTCTTT
CASTTRGRDTEAFF
>TRBD2|.|TRBJ2-5|15|TRBV10-3
TGTGCCATCAGACACGGGACTAGCGGGAGCGAGACCCAGTACTTC
CAIRHGTSGSETQYF
>.|.|TRBJ1-2|12|TRBV29-1
TGCAGCCTCGAAGATATTGGAGGTGGCTACACCTTC
CSLEDIGGGYTF
>TRBD1|once|TRBJ1-2|14|TRBV7-8
TGTGCCAGCAGTCCCGGGACAGGGGGCGATGGCTACACCTTC
CASSPGTGGDGYTF
>.|.|TRBJ1-1|13|TRBV7-3
TGTGCCAGCAGCTTACTAAAAGGGGGTTCAGCTTTCTTT
CASSLLKGGSAFF
>TRBD2|.|TRBJ2-1|16|TRBV4-1
TGCGCCAGCAGCCAAATGGGACTAGCGGTAAACAATGAGCAGTTCTTC
CASSQMGLAVNNEQFF
>TRBD1|.|TRBJ2-7|13|TRBV6-6
TGTGCCAGCACCAAGACAGGGTCCTACGAGCAGTACTTC
CASTKTGSYEQYF
>TRBD2|.|TRBJ2-3|17|TRBV19
TGTGCCAGTAGCCAAGGACTAGCGGGCGGGCCGGCAGATACGCAGTATTTT
CASSQGLAGGPADTQYF
>.|.|TRBJ2-7|15|TRBV13
TGTGCCAGCAGCTTAGATGGGGGGGCGGGCTACGAGCAGTACTTC
CASSLDGGAGYEQYF
>.|.|TRBJ2-7|11|TRBV11-2
TGTGCCAGCAGCTTTCGGTACGAGCAGTACTTC
CASSFRYEQYF
>.|few|TRBJ2-2|13|TRBV5-8
TGTGCCAGCAGCTTAGGGGGGGCCGGGGAGCTGTTTTTT
CASSLGGAGELFF
>.|.|TRBJ1-1|13|TRBV2
TGTGCCAGCAGTGAAGGCGCGAACACTGAAGCTTTCTTT
CASSEGANTEAFF
>.|.|TRBJ2-2|13|TRBV2
TGTGCCAGTACTAGAGACTTCACCGGGGAGCTGTTTTTT
CASTRDFTGELFF